Listed below are T cell receptor beta chains from one sample, sequenced in a study of cytomegalovirus exposure and HLA in healthy donors. Some clones are missing from TCRdb's copy, which holds only in-frame ones; the method was immunoSEQ multiplex PCR. The table shows about 190,000 clones, with 75% to 90% occurring only once. The sample taken for sequencing was PBMCs. The receptors shown here come from a boy aged 2 to 10 in good health and CMV-seronegative. Each CDR3 is given without its conserved first and last residue. Fields, in order: V gene, D gene, J gene, CDR3 protein. The D gene is left open where the match is weak.

>TRBV19|TRBD2|TRBJ2-3
ASSKWRGSTDTQY
>TRBV18|-|TRBJ2-3
ASSPINPPGLSTTDTQY
>TRBV5-1|TRBD2|TRBJ2-2
ASSTMTSGSRSGELF
>TRBV19|TRBD1|TRBJ2-2
ASSPRQGADTGELF
>TRBV30|TRBD1|TRBJ1-3
AWSYPDRVDGNTIY
>TRBV6-5|-|TRBJ2-7
ASSPGSLSYEQY
>TRBV19|TRBD1|TRBJ2-7
ASSDRGRPYEQY
>TRBV19|-|TRBJ1-3
ASSLGNTIY
>TRBV28|-|TRBJ1-3
ASSSLIFRPGVNSGNTIY
>TRBV28|-|TRBJ1-1
ASSPRPGGDTEAF
>TRBV7-2|-|TRBJ2-1
ASSLGGPYNEQF
>TRBV6-1|TRBD1|TRBJ2-1
ASSEEAGGNNEQF
>TRBV27|TRBD1|TRBJ2-7
ASRRQGREQY
>TRBV13|-|TRBJ1-2
ASSFQGRGYT
>TRBV6-5|TRBD1|TRBJ1-1
ATRQGNTEAF
>TRBV5-1|-|TRBJ2-1
ASSLGTRSSYNEQF
>TRBV7-3|TRBD2|TRBJ2-1
ASSIGASGNNEQF
>TRBV5-4|-|TRBJ2-5
ASSLTLQETQY
>TRBV30|TRBD2|TRBJ2-1
AWSVLVRGSNEQF
>TRBV7-7|-|TRBJ2-1
ASSLGLRDYNEQF
>TRBV5-1|-|TRBJ2-2
ASSSQYTGELF
>TRBV5-8|TRBD1|TRBJ2-7
ASSLGSGQGTEEQY
>TRBV5-1|-|TRBJ1-2
ASSLAGSLLGYGYT
>TRBV5-3|-|TRBJ1-1
AGRQGRTRAF
>TRBV6-1|-|TRBJ1-2
ASSEGRESSSVGGYT
>TRBV6-6|-|TRBJ2-3
ASSPKPLERADTQY
>TRBV21-1|-|TRBJ1-5
ASSKRWAGAVGQPQH
>TRBV5-4|TRBD1|TRBJ2-4
ASSPVGTGGNIQY
>TRBV6-1|TRBD1|TRBJ1-1
ASSDVDRGRTEAF
>TRBV28|TRBD1|TRBJ1-3
ASTGGDAWHTIY
>TRBV5-6|TRBD2|TRBJ2-1
ASSLGLAGSNEQF
>TRBV6-1|TRBD1|TRBJ2-5
ASSGTFTGEETQY
>TRBV28|TRBD1|TRBJ1-1
ASSFRQGGSEAF
>TRBV6-5|TRBD1|TRBJ1-2
ASSYSGQGAGGYT
>TRBV2|-|TRBJ1-1
ASSETENTEAF
>TRBV30|TRBD1|TRBJ1-1
AWSTGGGTEAF
>TRBV19|-|TRBJ2-3
ASRNRDETDTQY
>TRBV5-1|-|TRBJ2-2
ASSLVGQNTGELF
>TRBV14|TRBD2|TRBJ2-7
ASSFGGSNYEQY
>TRBV19|TRBD1|TRBJ1-2
ASEGALNYGYT